This TCR beta chain was identified in a study of T cell responses to AZD1222 COVID-19 vaccine. General study results and limits: In the spike-specific TCR repertoire, nearly half reportedly target unmutated variant regions.

Data came from immunoSEQ multiplex PCR; TCRdb stores just in-frame clones and leaves some out. In the table there are under 200,000 clones, roughly 90% of which are singletons. The CDR3 is 17 amino acids. This clone was recorded a few times. Its antigen is not known. This sequence was found in an adult in good health. The sample in question was peripheral blood, obtained on day 0 of AZD1222 vaccination. This chain uses TRBV12-2 with TRBJ2-7. TRBV12-2 is a known pseudogene. CDR3 sequence (DNA): TGTGCAAGTCGCTTAGTTAGCCGATCCGGGCCGACCTACGAGCAGTACTTC. Protein product: CASRLVSRSGPTYEQYF.